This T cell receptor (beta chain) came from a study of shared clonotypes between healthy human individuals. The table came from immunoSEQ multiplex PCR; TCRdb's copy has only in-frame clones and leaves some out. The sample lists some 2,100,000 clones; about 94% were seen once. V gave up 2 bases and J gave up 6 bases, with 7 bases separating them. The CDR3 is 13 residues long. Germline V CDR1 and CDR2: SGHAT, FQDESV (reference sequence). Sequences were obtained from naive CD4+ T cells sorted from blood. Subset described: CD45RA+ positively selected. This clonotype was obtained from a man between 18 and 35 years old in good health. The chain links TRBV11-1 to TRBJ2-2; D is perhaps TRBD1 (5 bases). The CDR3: CASSLQGPGELFF. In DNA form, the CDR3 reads TGTGCCAGCAGCTTACAGGGTCCCGGGGAGCTGTTTTTT.